Listed below are T cell receptor beta chains from one sample, sequenced in a study of blood T cell repertoires in COVID-19. Assay used: immunoSEQ multiplex PCR; TCRdb lists only in-frame clones, some missing. This table holds about 80,000 clones, approximately 85% found once. Sample: peripheral blood. Source of these receptors: a man aged 45 to 65 with COVID-19, enrolled during active disease. Both conserved end residues are part of each CDR3.

J,V,length,CDR3
TRBJ2-1,TRBV3-1/TRBV3-2,11,CASSQFREQFF
TRBJ2-2,TRBV19,18,CASSIGFFGLAGEGELFF
TRBJ1-6,TRBV21-1,17,CASSKDSESSYNSPLHF
TRBJ2-3,TRBV5-1,13,CASSPLNGDTQYF
TRBJ1-5,TRBV5-6,15,CASSLAPNSNQPQHF
TRBJ2-7,TRBV6-5,14,CASSPVQGSHEQYF
TRBJ2-3,TRBV6-5,14,CASSYRRQADTQYF
TRBJ1-5,TRBV10-3,13,CAITGELNQPQHF
TRBJ2-1,TRBV7-2,13,CASSLARANEQFF
TRBJ1-4,TRBV27,15,CASSSQGGANEKLFF
TRBJ1-3,TRBV30,12,CAGTGTGNTIYF
TRBJ1-1,TRBV28,15,CASKGVGVSNPEAFF
TRBJ1-2,TRBV3-1/TRBV3-2,16,CASSPSRTATNYGYTF
TRBJ2-7,TRBV6-1,12,CASSEDGAGQYF
TRBJ2-3,TRBV7-3,19,CASSLKGAGGRLGTDTQYF
TRBJ2-5,TRBV5-4,13,CASSLRLAGTQYF
TRBJ1-2,TRBV2,13,CASILRREHGYTF
TRBJ1-2,TRBV6-5,13,CATQIAGSYGYTF
TRBJ2-5,TRBV18,15,CASSPRGQGQETQYF
TRBJ2-7,TRBV6-5,14,CASAYRDTIYEQYF
TRBJ2-7,TRBV10-1,13,CASSPGNFYEQYF
TRBJ2-7,TRBV10-1,15,CASIQKVTSSYEQYF